This is a list of T cell receptor beta chains from one sample in a study of blood T cell repertoires in COVID-19. Using immunoSEQ multiplex PCR, the repertoire was profiled, and TCRdb retains in-frame clones only, with some absent. The data show about 200,000 clones, approximately 78% seen once. The sample was peripheral blood. Every receptor here comes from a woman aged 80 or older with COVID-19, enrolled during active disease. CDR3s include the opening cysteine and the closing phenylalanine or tryptophan. The D gene is left open where the match is weak. Not every row has a clone size; where given, it reads once, few, many or a size class.

cdr3_length,j_call,clone_size,d_call,v_call,cdr3_nt,cdr3_aa
15,TRBJ2-3,NA,NA,TRBV6-4,TGTGCCAGCAGTGACTCGGCCCTCCGCACAGATACGCAGTATTTT,CASSDSALRTDTQYF
14,TRBJ2-1,NA,TRBD2,TRBV19,TGTGCCAGTAGTCCTCGGACTCCCGGGAGGGAGCAGTTCTTC,CASSPRTPGREQFF
11,TRBJ2-7,NA,NA,TRBV15,TGTGCCACCAGCAGAGATAACGAGCAGTACTTC,CATSRDNEQYF
15,TRBJ2-5,NA,TRBD1,TRBV28,TGTGCCAGCAGTTTATGGACAGGGCTGCAAGAGACCCAGTACTTC,CASSLWTGLQETQYF
13,TRBJ1-2,NA,NA,TRBV5-1,TGCGCCAGCGCTCGGGACAACGACTATGGCTACACCTTC,CASARDNDYGYTF
11,TRBJ2-7,few,NA,TRBV3-1/TRBV3-2,TGTGCCAGCAGCCTTCGCTACGAGCAGTACTTC,CASSLRYEQYF
13,TRBJ1-5,NA,NA,TRBV6-6,TGTGCCAGCAGCCCCACACCCGATCAGCCCCAGCATTTT,CASSPTPDQPQHF
13,TRBJ1-4,NA,NA,TRBV18,TGTGCCAGCTCACCATCGGTCGGTGAAAAACTGTTTTTT,CASSPSVGEKLFF
14,TRBJ1-6,NA,TRBD1,TRBV18,TGTGCCAGCTCCTTGGACAGGGGGAATTCACCCCTCCACTTT,CASSLDRGNSPLHF
15,TRBJ1-2,NA,NA,TRBV19,TGTGCCAGTAGTATAGGAACAGATCCTTCCTATGGCTACACCTTC,CASSIGTDPSYGYTF
16,TRBJ2-1,NA,TRBD2,TRBV25-1,TGTGCCAGCTCCTACGTCGCTAGCGGGAGGGGGAATGAGCAGTTCTTC,CASSYVASGRGNEQFF
18,TRBJ2-1,NA,TRBD2,TRBV7-2,TGTGCCAGCAGCTTAGGTAGCGGGAGGGCCCTCTCCTACAATGAGCAGTTCTTC,CASSLGSGRALSYNEQFF
14,TRBJ2-2,NA,NA,TRBV11-3,TGTGCCAGCAGCCCCGGGACATACACCGGGGAGCTGTTTTTT,CASSPGTYTGELFF
15,TRBJ1-2,NA,TRBD1,TRBV2,TGTGCCAGCAGTTCCCAGGGGGCACGTAACTATGGCTACACCTTC,CASSSQGARNYGYTF
15,TRBJ1-3,NA,NA,TRBV5-4,TGTGCCAGCAGCCGCCCCGACAGCTCTGGAAACACCATATATTTT,CASSRPDSSGNTIYF
14,TRBJ1-2,NA,TRBD1,TRBV27,TGTGCCAGCAGTTTAAACAGGGGGCGTTCTGGCTACACCTTC,CASSLNRGRSGYTF
11,TRBJ2-7,NA,TRBD2,TRBV29-1,TGCAGCGGCGGACTAGCAGGCGAGCAGTACTTC,CSGGLAGEQYF
15,TRBJ1-5,NA,TRBD1,TRBV30,TGTGCCTGGACTCTTCCCGGGACAGGGAATCAGCCCCAGCATTTT,CAWTLPGTGNQPQHF
15,TRBJ2-7,few,TRBD1,TRBV10-3,TGTGCCATCAGTGCAGCCGGACAGGGGGCCTACGAGCAGTACTTC,CAISAAGQGAYEQYF
13,TRBJ1-6,NA,NA,TRBV6-5,TGTGCCAGCAGTTACAGACTTGGTTCACCCCTCCACTTT,CASSYRLGSPLHF
15,TRBJ1-1,NA,NA,TRBV4-1,TGCGCCAGCAGCCAAGAGTTGCCCGTTACAGCAGAAGCTTTCTTT,CASSQELPVTAEAFF
15,TRBJ2-7,few,TRBD2,TRBV3-1/TRBV3-2,TGTGCCAGCAGCCAAGAAGAGCGGGGGTCCTACGAGCAGTACTTC,CASSQEERGSYEQYF
14,TRBJ1-4,once,NA,TRBV5-1,TGCGCCAGCAGCCCAGATGCAACTAATGAAAAACTGTTTTTT,CASSPDATNEKLFF
15,TRBJ2-1,NA,TRBD2,TRBV6-2/TRBV6-3,TGTGCCAGCAGTTATACTAGCGGTTCCTACAATGAGCAGTTCTTC,CASSYTSGSYNEQFF
13,TRBJ1-1,NA,NA,TRBV6-4,TGTGCCAGCAGACCCAGGGGGAACACTGAAGCTTTCTTT,CASRPRGNTEAFF
14,TRBJ2-7,NA,TRBD1,TRBV18,TGTGCCAGCTCATCCGACAGGGGGGCCTACGAGCAGTACTTC,CASSSDRGAYEQYF
15,TRBJ1-2,NA,TRBD1,TRBV28,TGTGCCAGCAGTTTGGACAGGCCCCTTGAATATGGCTACACCTTC,CASSLDRPLEYGYTF
14,TRBJ2-2,NA,NA,TRBV15,TGTGCCACCAGCGGGGACACGTACACCGGGGAGCTGTTTTTT,CATSGDTYTGELFF
15,TRBJ2-6,NA,NA,TRBV27,TGTGCCAGCAGTCCGTACAGCTCTGGGGCCAACGTCCTGACTTTC,CASSPYSSGANVLTF
14,TRBJ2-7,NA,NA,TRBV5-1,TGCGCCAGCAGCTTGACGAGCCGCTCCTACGAGCAGTACTTC,CASSLTSRSYEQYF
15,TRBJ1-1,NA,TRBD1,TRBV10-1,TGCGCCAGCAGTGCAAGGACAGGGAAGAGAACTGAAGCTTTCTTT,CASSARTGKRTEAFF
16,TRBJ1-4,NA,NA,TRBV4-3,TGCGCCAGCAGCCAAGGGTACGGGATTGAAAGTGAAAAACTGTTTTTT,CASSQGYGIESEKLFF
15,TRBJ1-5,few,NA,TRBV27,TGTGCCAGCAGCTCATCAGGGCTTAGCAATCAGCCCCAGCATTTT,CASSSSGLSNQPQHF
12,TRBJ1-2,NA,NA,TRBV2,TGTGCCAGCAGATTCCGGGAGGCTGGCTACACCTTC,CASRFREAGYTF
16,TRBJ1-4,once,TRBD1,TRBV6-6,TGTGCCAGCAGCCCTGGACAGGGAGAAACTAATGAAAAACTGTTTTTT,CASSPGQGETNEKLFF
13,TRBJ2-3,NA,TRBD1,TRBV5-1,TGCGCCAGCAACACAGGGGGCACAGATACGCAGTATTTT,CASNTGGTDTQYF
15,TRBJ2-3,NA,NA,TRBV28,TGTGCCAGCAGTTTAACCTCCCCGGGCACAGATACGCAGTATTTT,CASSLTSPGTDTQYF
16,TRBJ1-3,NA,TRBD1,TRBV15,TGTGCCACCAGCAGACGACAGGGACCGTCTGGAAACACCATATATTTT,CATSRRQGPSGNTIYF
15,TRBJ1-2,NA,NA,TRBV7-9,TGTGCCAGCAGCCCCTTAAACGAGGGTCTCTATGGCTACACCTTC,CASSPLNEGLYGYTF
14,TRBJ1-4,NA,TRBD1,TRBV4-1,TGCGCCAGCAGCCGGGGACAGGGTAGTGAAAAACTGTTTTTT,CASSRGQGSEKLFF
14,TRBJ1-2,few,NA,TRBV9,TGTGCCAGCAGCGTAAATCAGGGACAACAGGGCTACACCTTC,CASSVNQGQQGYTF
15,TRBJ2-7,NA,NA,TRBV11-2,TGTGCCAGCAGCTCTAGCCGTGTAAGTTCCTACGAGCAGTACTTC,CASSSSRVSSYEQYF
17,TRBJ2-3,NA,TRBD1,TRBV18,TGTGCCAGCTCACAGTACCTCCAGGGGGCAGGCTCAGATACGCAGTATTTT,CASSQYLQGAGSDTQYF
15,TRBJ1-5,NA,TRBD1,TRBV28,TGTGCCAGCAGTATACCGGGACAGGGTAATCAGCCCCAGCATTTT,CASSIPGQGNQPQHF
14,TRBJ2-2,NA,TRBD1,TRBV9,TGTGCCAGCAGTGGACAGGGGAACACCGGGGAGCTGTTTTTT,CASSGQGNTGELFF
13,TRBJ1-1,many,NA,TRBV7-3,TGTGCCAGCAGCTTTTGGAGGGACACTGAAGCTTTCTTT,CASSFWRDTEAFF
16,TRBJ2-1,few,TRBD1,TRBV7-2,TGTGCCAGCAGCTCAATCCAGGGGGCCCACTACAATGAGCAGTTCTTC,CASSSIQGAHYNEQFF
15,TRBJ2-2,NA,NA,TRBV4-1,TGCGCCAGCCGGAGGGCTGGGGGAAACACCGGGGAGCTGTTTTTT,CASRRAGGNTGELFF
17,TRBJ2-7,few,TRBD2,TRBV6-6,TGTGCCAGCAGTCGTACAGTAAGAGCGGGAGGGCCGAAGGAGCAGTACTTC,CASSRTVRAGGPKEQYF
17,TRBJ2-3,NA,TRBD2,TRBV2,TGTGCCAGCAGTGAAAGGCTAGCGGGAGTTGGCGTGGATACGCAGTATTTT,CASSERLAGVGVDTQYF
13,TRBJ1-1,NA,NA,TRBV2,TGTGCCAGCATAAGGGAGGGAGTGGGGTTGGCTTTCTTT,CASIREGVGLAFF
12,TRBJ1-1,NA,NA,TRBV3-1/TRBV3-2,TGTGCCAGCAGCCAAACAAGAACTGAAGCTTTCTTT,CASSQTRTEAFF
15,TRBJ1-5,NA,NA,TRBV6-2/TRBV6-3,TGTGCCAGCAGTTTCGGGGGATTACGGAATCAGCCCCAGCATTTT,CASSFGGLRNQPQHF
17,TRBJ1-5,few,TRBD1,TRBV7-6,TGTGCCAGCAGCTTCGCCAGGGGGCCATCCTTAAATCAGCCCCAGCATTTT,CASSFARGPSLNQPQHF
17,TRBJ2-4,few,TRBD2,TRBV10-3,TGTGCCACGTCGGGGTCTAGCGGGAGTCGGGGAGGAAACATTCAGTACTTC,CATSGSSGSRGGNIQYF